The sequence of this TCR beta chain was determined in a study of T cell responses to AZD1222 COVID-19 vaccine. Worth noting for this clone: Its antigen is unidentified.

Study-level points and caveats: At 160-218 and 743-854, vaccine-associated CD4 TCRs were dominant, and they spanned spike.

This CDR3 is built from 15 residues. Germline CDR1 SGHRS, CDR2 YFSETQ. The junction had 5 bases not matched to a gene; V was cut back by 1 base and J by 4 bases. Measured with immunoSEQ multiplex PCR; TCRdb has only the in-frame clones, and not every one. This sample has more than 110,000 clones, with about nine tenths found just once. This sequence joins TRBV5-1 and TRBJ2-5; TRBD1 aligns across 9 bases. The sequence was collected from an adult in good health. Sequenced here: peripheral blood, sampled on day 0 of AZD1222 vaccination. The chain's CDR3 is CASSLTGTGSETQYF. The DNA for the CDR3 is TGCGCCAGCAGCTTGACCGGGACAGGGTCAGAGACCCAGTACTTC.